This is a list of T cell receptor beta chains from one sample in a study of OX40 agonist ivuxolimab in advanced cancers. Clones were read by immunoSEQ multiplex PCR, and TCRdb kept only the in-frame ones, dropping some. The sample shows fewer than 35,000 clones, approximately 80% of them seen only once. The input for sequencing was CD4+ or CD8+ T cells sorted from blood, taken in a trial of the OX40 agonist ivuxolimab. These TCRs come from an adult with an advanced solid tumor such as melanoma, head and neck, liver or kidney cancer. The CDR3 runs from the conserved cysteine through the conserved F or W. D genes are given only for firm matches.

j_gene: TRBJ1-6
v_gene: TRBV18
len: 16
d_gene: -
CDR3aa: CASSPQDWVSNSPLHF

j_gene: TRBJ2-1
v_gene: TRBV6-1
len: 15
d_gene: -
CDR3aa: CASSEQQGLYNEQFF

j_gene: TRBJ2-1
v_gene: TRBV4-1
len: 15
d_gene: -
CDR3aa: CASSQVQGISNEQFF

j_gene: TRBJ2-7
v_gene: TRBV10-1
len: 16
d_gene: -
CDR3aa: CASSESGGFYPYEQYF

j_gene: TRBJ2-7
v_gene: TRBV30
len: 13
d_gene: -
CDR3aa: CAWSKGDPYEQYF

j_gene: TRBJ2-1
v_gene: TRBV29-1
len: 17
d_gene: TRBD2
CDR3aa: CSVDPPSGGSSYNEQFF

j_gene: TRBJ1-1
v_gene: TRBV19
len: 13
d_gene: TRBD1
CDR3aa: CATRTGVNTEAFF

j_gene: TRBJ1-6
v_gene: TRBV7-9
len: 13
d_gene: -
CDR3aa: CASTLGGNSPLHF

j_gene: TRBJ1-1
v_gene: TRBV7-9
len: 13
d_gene: -
CDR3aa: CASSYNPWAEAFF

j_gene: TRBJ1-2
v_gene: TRBV5-5
len: 15
d_gene: TRBD1
CDR3aa: CASSFQQGTNYGYTF

j_gene: TRBJ2-7
v_gene: TRBV7-3
len: 13
d_gene: -
CDR3aa: CASSLAGTYEQYF

j_gene: TRBJ1-4
v_gene: TRBV7-9
len: 13
d_gene: -
CDR3aa: CASSLGTNEKLFF

j_gene: TRBJ2-3
v_gene: TRBV28
len: 15
d_gene: TRBD1
CDR3aa: CASSFAGQGTDTQYF

j_gene: TRBJ2-6
v_gene: TRBV7-9
len: 19
d_gene: TRBD2
CDR3aa: CASQYPNGRWRDGANVLTF

j_gene: TRBJ2-5
v_gene: TRBV2
len: 15
d_gene: TRBD2
CDR3aa: CASRDAGGPQETQYF

j_gene: TRBJ1-4
v_gene: TRBV27
len: 17
d_gene: TRBD1
CDR3aa: CASSAKGQGSTNEKLFF

j_gene: TRBJ2-7
v_gene: TRBV30
len: 13
d_gene: -
CDR3aa: CAWSVNSPYEQYF

j_gene: TRBJ2-5
v_gene: TRBV11-1
len: 15
d_gene: -
CDR3aa: CASSARGPVQETQYF